This note documents a single TCR beta chain sequence. Antigen: not known. Assay used: immunoSEQ multiplex PCR; TCRdb lists only in-frame clones, some missing. The sample includes about 24,000 clones, around 77% of them seen just once. These data belong to a study of vaccination effects on CD4 cells after COVID-19. General study results and limits: In convalescents, post-vaccine spike-reactive clones were mainly new clones induced by vaccination.

With the ViraFEST assay, the study expanded antigen-specific CD4+ T cells using viral peptide pools, then sequenced them. Culture proceeded for about 11 days, and CD4+ T cells were then isolated. The person had PCR-confirmed SARS-CoV-2 infection between March and December 2020. Peptides at 10 ug/ml and IL-2 at about 9.3 IU/ml were added to around 2 million PBMC per well. Germline CDR1 reads SEHNR; CDR2 reads FQNEAQ (reference sequence). The germline V and J ends were trimmed by 5 bases and 4 bases, with 12 bases remaining between them. The CDR3 runs to 14 residues. This receptor was taken from a human donor who had a prior SARS-CoV-2 infection. This chain links TRBV7-9 with TRBJ2-1; D may be TRBD1 (5 bases). The sample consisted of CD4+ T cells from PBMCs cultured with SARS-CoV-2 spike peptides, taken before COVID-19 vaccination. CDR3 protein: CASSPRQRYNEQFF. The CDR3 DNA reads TGTGCCAGCAGCCCCAGACAGAGATACAATGAGCAGTTCTTC.